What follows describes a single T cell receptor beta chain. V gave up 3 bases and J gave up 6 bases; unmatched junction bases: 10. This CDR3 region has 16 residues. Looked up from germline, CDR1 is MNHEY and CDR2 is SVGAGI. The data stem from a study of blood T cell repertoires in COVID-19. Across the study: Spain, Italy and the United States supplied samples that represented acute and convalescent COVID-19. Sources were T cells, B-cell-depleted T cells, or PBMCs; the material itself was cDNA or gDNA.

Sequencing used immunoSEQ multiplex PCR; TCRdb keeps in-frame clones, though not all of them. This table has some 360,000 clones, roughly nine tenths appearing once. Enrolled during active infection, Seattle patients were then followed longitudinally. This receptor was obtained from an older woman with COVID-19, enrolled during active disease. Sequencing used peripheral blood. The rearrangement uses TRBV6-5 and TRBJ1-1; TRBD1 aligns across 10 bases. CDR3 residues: CASSYDPGTGVPEAFF. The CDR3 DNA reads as TGTGCCAGCAGTTATGACCCCGGGACAGGGGTCCCTGAAGCTTTCTTT.